One sample yielded the 22 T cell receptor beta chains listed below, sequenced in a study of shared clonotypes between healthy human individuals. Sequencing used immunoSEQ multiplex PCR; TCRdb keeps in-frame clones, though not all of them. Here the sample spans around 1,100,000 clones, 60% to 85% being singletons. The specimen was memory CD4+ T cells from PBMCs. The subset here: CD45RA-negative fraction. These receptors originate from a man aged 18 to 30 in good health. Some clones in this sample may be carry-over from other donors' samples.

Of note for this clone: The same CDR3 also results from other DNA sequences found in this sample. The CDR3 is CASSDRWGNQPQHF. Written as DNA, the CDR3 is TGTGCCAGCAGTGACAGGTGGGGCAATCAGCCCCAGCATTTT. The rearrangement joins TRBV6-1 to TRBJ1-5; D is ambiguous. The V end was cut by 3 bases, the J end by 2 bases, with 8 bases between. The germline V gene has CDR1 MNHNS and CDR2 SASEGT. CDR3 length: 14 amino acids.

This chain joins TRBV6-1 and TRBJ2-7; D unclear. V was trimmed by 4 bases and J by 1 base, leaving 14 bases between them. The CDR3 sequence is 15 residues long. Germline CDR1 MNHNS, CDR2 SASEGT. The CDR3 DNA is TGTGCCAGCAGTGTCACACTATCCCCATCCTACGAGCAGTACTTC. Protein sequence: CASSVTLSPSYEQYF.

As DNA, the CDR3 is TGCGCCAGCAGCTTCGGAACAGGGATGGTGAACACTGAAGCTTTCTTT. Translating it yields CASSFGTGMVNTEAFF. The gene calls are TRBV5-1 and TRBJ1-1; possible D gene TRBD1, 6 bases. The CDR3 has 16 residues. Trimming took off 2 bases at V and 0 bases at J, with 14 bases between the two ends. Germline V gene lookup returns CDR1 SGHRS and CDR2 YFSETQ. The entire variable domain, with the rest obtained from reference TRBV5-1 and TRBJ1-1, is as follows: KAGVTQTPRYLIKTRGQQVTLSCSPISGHRSVSWYQQTPGQGLQFLFEYFSETQRNKGNFPGRFSGRQFSNSRSEMNVSTLELGDSALYLCASSFGTGMVNTEAFFGQGTRLTVV.

The chain joins TRBV2 to TRBJ1-4, with D possibly being TRBD1 (6 bases). Germline CDR1 and CDR2: SNHLY and FYNNEI. V was trimmed by 1 base and J by 13 bases, leaving 19 bases between them. There are 15 residues in the CDR3. CDR3 sequence (DNA): TGTGCCAGCAGTGAAGGGGGGGCGACGTCTAATGGACTGTTTTTT. This sequence encodes CASSEGGATSNGLFF.

The rearrangement links TRBV7-6 to TRBJ2-1; D not certain. This CDR3 is 13 amino acids long. In germline, CDR1 is SGHVS, CDR2 FNYEAQ. Trimming stripped 1 base from V and 7 bases from J, with 8 bases between. CDR3 region: CASSLGLLNEQFF. Written as DNA, the CDR3 is TGTGCCAGCAGCTTAGGGCTATTGAATGAGCAGTTCTTC.

The rearrangement joins TRBV9 to TRBJ1-2, with D perhaps matching TRBD1 (5 bases). The CDR3 extends over 15 amino acids. The germline CDR1 and CDR2 sequences are SGDLS and YYNGEE. Trimming shortened V by 3 bases and J by 7 bases, and 19 bases separated the two germline ends. CDR3 bases: TGTGCCAGCAGCGGAGGGACCTCAGGGATCGGTGGCTACACCTTC. Its translation is CASSGGTSGIGGYTF.

This clone was seen a single time. This may stem from a read error, because a much larger clone lies one nucleotide away. The CDR3 protein is CSVEGPGAGGTEAFF. CDR3 nucleotides: TGCAGCGTTGAGGGACCCGGGGCAGGGGGCACTGAAGCTTTCTTT. This sequence joins TRBV29-1 and TRBJ1-1, with TRBD1 matching 7 bases. CDR1 SQVTM and CDR2 ANQGSEA come from the germline V gene. This CDR3 region has 15 residues. The ends lost 3 bases at V and 4 bases at J; junction bases unmatched: 11.

The V call is TRBV11-3, the J call TRBJ2-3; the D gene is possibly TRBD2 (5 bases). V gave up 6 bases and J gave up 6 bases, with 16 bases separating them. This CDR3 is built from 14 residues. CDR1 is SGHNT, CDR2 YENEEA, per germline. CDR3 sequence reads: CASSSRSRGDTQYF. The CDR3 region has the DNA TGTGCCAGCAGTTCACGCTCCCGCGGGGATACGCAGTATTTT.

The sample holds a few counts of this clone. CDR3 nucleotides: TGTGCCAGCAGCTGGCCCCGGGCGGCCCACGGGAGATTGAGTACAGAGCAGTACTTC. As protein: CASSWPRAAHGRLSTEQYF. The V gene is TRBV28, the J gene TRBJ2-7; TRBD2 is a possible D gene (6 bases). There are 19 residues in the CDR3. Trimming took off 6 bases at V and 7 bases at J, with 34 bases between the two ends. The V gene's germline CDR1 is MDHEN and CDR2 SYDVKM. The whole variable domain, remainder taken from reference TRBV28 and TRBJ2-7, is DVKVTQSSRYLVKRTGEKVFLECVQDMDHENMFWYRQDPGLGLRLIYFSYDVKMKEKGDIPEGYSVSREKKERFSLILESASTNQTSMYLCASSWPRAAHGRLSTEQYFGPGTRLTVT.

The CDR3 DNA follows: TGTGCCAGCAGGAGGGCAGGGGGCGGCCACGAGCAGTACTTC. This sequence encodes CASRRAGGGHEQYF. The chain uses TRBV28 and TRBJ2-7, with 8 bases that match TRBD1. V shed 6 bases and J 5 bases; nucleotides not matched to a gene: 9. Germline CDR1 reads MDHEN; CDR2 reads SYDVKM. The CDR3 contains 14 residues.

The genes are TRBV4-2 and TRBJ2-7, with D unresolved. The CDR3 covers 14 residues. Trimming left V 4 bases short and J 0 bases short, with 10 bases between. Germline-derived CDR1 and CDR2 are LGHNA and YNFKEQ. CDR3 sequence reads: CASSPAPTSYEQYF. The DNA for the CDR3 is TGTGCCAGCAGCCCCGCCCCGACCTCCTACGAGCAGTACTTC.

CDR3 nucleotides: TGTGCCAGCATAATCCGGACACAGGGAGGTTTTGGAGCTTTCTTT. This codes for CASIIRTQGGFGAFF. The chain recombines TRBV28 with TRBJ1-1, with D perhaps TRBD1 (6 bases). Germline CDR1 is MDHEN and CDR2 is SYDVKM. Trimming took off 7 bases at V and 10 bases at J, with 25 bases between the two ends. This CDR3 region has 15 residues.

This sequence joins TRBV5-4 and TRBJ2-7, with TRBD1 matching over 9 bases. Germline V gene lookup returns CDR1 SGHNT and CDR2 YYREEE (reference sequence). This CDR3 has 16 residues. V was pared by 4 bases and J by 2 bases, with 10 bases of the junction left unmatched. The CDR3 DNA reads as TGTGCCAGCAGCAGGAAGACAGGGGGGCCCCCCTACGAGCAGTACTTC. Encoded protein: CASSRKTGGPPYEQYF. The variable domain in full, completed from reference TRBV5-4 and TRBJ2-7, reads ETGVTQSPTHLIKTRGQQVTLRCSSQSGHNTVSWYQQALGQGPQFIFQYYREEENGRGNFPPRFSGLQFPNYSSELNVNALELDDSALYLCASSRKTGGPPYEQYFGPGTRLTVT.

This chain connects TRBV11-3 to TRBJ2-3; perhaps TRBD1 as D (5 bases). Per germline, CDR1 SGHNT and CDR2 YENEEA. The CDR3 covers 15 residues. V lost 4 bases and J lost 0, with 11 bases in between. CDR3 nucleotide sequence: TGTGCCAGCAGCTCCGGACACCAGAGCACAGATACGCAGTATTTT. The encoded protein is CASSSGHQSTDTQYF.

The count of this clone is one. The V gene is TRBV18, the J gene TRBJ2-3; the D gene is possibly TRBD2 (6 bases). The V end lost 3 bases, the J end lost 0 bases, and 7 bases lay between the germline ends. The germline V gene has CDR1 KGHSH and CDR2 LQKENI. The CDR3 loop spans 14 amino acids. CDR3 DNA: TGTGCCAGCTCACCGGGACTGAGCACAGATACGCAGTATTTT. As protein: CASSPGLSTDTQYF. The variable domain in full, with the rest retrieved from reference TRBV18 and TRBJ2-3, is NAGVMQNPRHLVRRRGQEARLRCSPMKGHSHVYWYRQLPEEGLKFMVYLQKENIIDESGMPKERFSAEFPKEGPSILRIQQVVRGDSAAYFCASSPGLSTDTQYFGPGTRLTVL.

This chain links TRBV7-9 with TRBJ2-1; perhaps D is TRBD1 or TRBD2 (5 bases each). The germline CDR1 and CDR2 sequences are SEHNR and FQNEAQ (reference sequence). CDR3 length: 15 residues. V lost 5 bases to trimming and J lost 0 bases, with 11 bases between them. In nucleotides, the CDR3 is TGTGCCAGCAGCCCGAGGGGAAACTCCTACAATGAGCAGTTCTTC. Its translation is CASSPRGNSYNEQFF. The complete variable domain, with remaining parts taken from reference TRBV7-9 and TRBJ2-1, reads DTGVSQNPRHKITKRGQNVTFRCDPISEHNRLYWYRQTLGQGPEFLTYFQNEAQLEKSRLLSDRFSAERPKGSFSTLEIQRTEQGDSAMYLCASSPRGNSYNEQFFGPGTRLTVL.

About this clone itself: A much larger clone lies one base from this, so it may be a read error. The chain couples TRBV6-1 to TRBJ2-5; D unclear. The CDR3 runs 10 residues. The V gene's germline CDR1 is MNHNS and CDR2 SASEGT. With 6 bases removed from V and 2 bases from J, the gap between germline ends came to 1 base. CDR3 region: CASRQETQYF. Here the CDR3 DNA reads TGTGCCAGCAGACAAGAGACCCAGTACTTC.

This chain links TRBV6-5 with TRBJ2-5, with TRBD1 matching over 7 bases. This CDR3 region has 15 residues. With V trimmed by 0 bases and J by 2 bases, 3 bases remained unmatched. The germline CDR1 and CDR2 sequences are MNHEY and SVGAGI. The CDR3 loop is CASSYSPTGQETQYF. In nucleotides, the CDR3 is TGTGCCAGCAGTTACTCCCCGACAGGGCAAGAGACCCAGTACTTC.

This rearrangement joins TRBV18 to TRBJ2-3; D uncertain. Trimming cost V 4 bases and J 0 bases, with 11 bases left between them. Germline values: CDR1 KGHSH, CDR2 LQKENI. The CDR3 consists of 15 residues. DNA for the CDR3: TGTGCCAGCTCACAACTACGCGGCAGCACAGATACGCAGTATTTT. This codes for CASSQLRGSTDTQYF.

A few counts support this clone. This sequence joins TRBV28 and TRBJ2-5; 12 positions match TRBD2. The germline V gene encodes CDR1 MDHEN and CDR2 SYDVKM. The CDR3 totals 16 residues. The V and J ends lost 5 bases and 5 bases, in that order; junction bases with no gene match: 9. The CDR3 DNA follows: TGTGCCAGCAGTGATACCGGGACTAGCGGGCTGGAGACCCAGTACTTC. This gives the protein CASSDTGTSGLETQYF.

CDR3: CASSDVGGWDIQYF. In nucleotides, the CDR3 is TGTGCCAGCAGTGATGTAGGGGGATGGGACATTCAGTACTTC. The J gene is TRBJ2-4, the V gene TRBV6-5; TRBD1 is a possible D gene (6 bases). V was shortened by 5 bases and J by 8 bases, with 16 bases between the two germline ends. The CDR3 is 14 residues long. Germline-derived CDR1 and CDR2 are MNHEY and SVGAGI.

V gene TRBV6-1 combines with J gene TRBJ1-2, with TRBD1 matching over 7 bases. The CDR3 sequence is 15 residues long. V trimming: 5 bases; J trimming: 2 bases; junction bases outside the gene matches: 8. From germline, CDR1 is MNHNS and CDR2 SASEGT. CDR3 bases: TGTGCCAGCAGTTCCACGACAGGGCCAAACTATGGCTACACCTTC. Its protein product is CASSSTTGPNYGYTF.